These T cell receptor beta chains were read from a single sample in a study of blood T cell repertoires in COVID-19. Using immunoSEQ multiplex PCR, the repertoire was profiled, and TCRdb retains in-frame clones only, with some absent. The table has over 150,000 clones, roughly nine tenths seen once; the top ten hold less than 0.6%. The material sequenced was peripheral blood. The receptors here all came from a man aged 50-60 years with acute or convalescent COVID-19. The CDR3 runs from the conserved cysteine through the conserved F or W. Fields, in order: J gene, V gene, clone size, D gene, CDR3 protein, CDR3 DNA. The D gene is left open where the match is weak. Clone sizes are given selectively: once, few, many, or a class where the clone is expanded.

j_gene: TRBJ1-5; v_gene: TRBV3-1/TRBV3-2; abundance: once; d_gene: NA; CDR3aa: CASSQGVQGRQPQHF; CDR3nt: TGTGCCAGCAGCCAAGGTGTGCAGGGAAGACAGCCCCAGCATTTT
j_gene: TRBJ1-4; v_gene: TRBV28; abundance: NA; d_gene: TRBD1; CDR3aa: CASSFSGGLEKLFF; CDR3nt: TGTGCCAGCAGTTTCTCAGGGGGCCTCGAAAAACTGTTTTTT
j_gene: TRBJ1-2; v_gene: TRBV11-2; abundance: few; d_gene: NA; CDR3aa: CASSLVRNPSGGYTF; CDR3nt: TGTGCCAGCAGCTTAGTCAGAAACCCATCGGGTGGCTACACCTTC
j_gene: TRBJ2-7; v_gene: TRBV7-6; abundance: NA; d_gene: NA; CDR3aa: CASSPRGYEQYF; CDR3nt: TGTGCCAGCAGCCCAAGGGGCTACGAGCAGTACTTC
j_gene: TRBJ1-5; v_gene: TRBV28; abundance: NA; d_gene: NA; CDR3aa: CASSPGGGSQPQHF; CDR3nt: TGTGCCAGCAGCCCGGGGGGGGGTTCCCAGCCCCAGCATTTT
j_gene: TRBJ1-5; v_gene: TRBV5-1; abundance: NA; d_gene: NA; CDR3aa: CASSLDVGNQPQHF; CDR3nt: TGCGCCAGCAGCTTGGACGTAGGCAATCAGCCCCAGCATTTT
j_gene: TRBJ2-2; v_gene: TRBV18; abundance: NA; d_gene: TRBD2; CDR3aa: CASSPTSGKNTGELFF; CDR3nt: TGTGCCAGCTCACCGACTAGCGGAAAGAACACCGGGGAGCTGTTTTTT
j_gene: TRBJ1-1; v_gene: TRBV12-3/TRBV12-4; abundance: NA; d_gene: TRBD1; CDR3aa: CASSRDSLAEAFF; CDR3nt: TGTGCCAGCAGCCGGGACAGTTTGGCTGAAGCTTTCTTT
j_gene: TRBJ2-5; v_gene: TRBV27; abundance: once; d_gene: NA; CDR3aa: CASSPVVSGNTETQYF; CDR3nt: TGTGCCAGCAGTCCCGTAGTCTCCGGGAACACTGAGACCCAGTACTTC
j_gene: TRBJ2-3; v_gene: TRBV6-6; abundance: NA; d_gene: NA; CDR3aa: CASSYRSSSTDTQYF; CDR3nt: TGTGCCAGCAGTTACAGGAGCTCTAGCACAGATACGCAGTATTTT
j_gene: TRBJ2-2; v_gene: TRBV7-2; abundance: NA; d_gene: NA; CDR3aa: CASSQTRSPLLFF; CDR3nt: TGTGCCAGCAGCCAAACTCGAAGTCCTCTTCTGTTTTTT
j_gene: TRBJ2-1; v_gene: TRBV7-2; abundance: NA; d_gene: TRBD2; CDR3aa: CASSLVAGGSEQFF; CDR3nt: TGTGCCAGCAGCTTAGTGGCGGGAGGGAGTGAGCAGTTCTTC
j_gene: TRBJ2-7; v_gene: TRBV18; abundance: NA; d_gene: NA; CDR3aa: CASSPRGSTYEQYF; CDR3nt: TGTGCCAGCTCACCACGGGGCAGCACCTACGAGCAGTACTTC
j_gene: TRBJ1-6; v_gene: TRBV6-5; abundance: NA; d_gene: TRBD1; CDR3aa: CASSYPPGTVNSPLHF; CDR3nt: TGTGCCAGCAGTTACCCCCCCGGGACAGTTAATTCACCCCTCCACTTT
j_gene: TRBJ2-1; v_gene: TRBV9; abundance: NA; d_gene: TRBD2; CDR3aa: CASSVQPGLQSNEQFF; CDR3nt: TGTGCCAGCAGCGTTCAGCCGGGACTACAGTCTAATGAGCAGTTCTTC
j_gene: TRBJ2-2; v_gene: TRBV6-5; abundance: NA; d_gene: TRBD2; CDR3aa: CASNPGLPTGELFF; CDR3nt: TGTGCCAGCAACCCGGGACTACCAACCGGGGAGCTGTTTTTT
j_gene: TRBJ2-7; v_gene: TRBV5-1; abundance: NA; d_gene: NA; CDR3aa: CASSLVPGQGLGLYEQYF; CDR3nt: TGCGCCAGCAGCTTGGTCCCTGGGCAGGGGTTAGGCCTCTACGAGCAGTACTTC
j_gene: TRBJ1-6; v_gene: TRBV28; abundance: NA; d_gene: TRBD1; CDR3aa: CASSPGQANSPLHF; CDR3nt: TGTGCCAGCAGTCCGGGACAGGCCAATTCACCCCTCCACTTT
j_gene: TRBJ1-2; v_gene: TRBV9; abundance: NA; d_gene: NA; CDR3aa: CASSVAGAGRGYGYTF; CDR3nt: TGTGCCAGCAGCGTAGCTGGGGCAGGGAGGGGCTATGGCTACACCTTC
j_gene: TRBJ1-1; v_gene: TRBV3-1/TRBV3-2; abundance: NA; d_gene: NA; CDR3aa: CASRPWAKGDTEAFF; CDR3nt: TGTGCCAGCAGACCTTGGGCTAAAGGGGACACTGAAGCTTTCTTT
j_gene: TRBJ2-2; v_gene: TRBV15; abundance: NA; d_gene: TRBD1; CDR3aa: CATSTGQAFPGELFF; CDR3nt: TGTGCCACCAGCACGGGACAGGCTTTTCCCGGGGAGCTGTTTTTT
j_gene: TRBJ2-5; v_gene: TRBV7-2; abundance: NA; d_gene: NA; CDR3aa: CASSLVEQETQYF; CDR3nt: TGTGCCAGCAGCTTAGTTGAGCAAGAGACCCAGTACTTC
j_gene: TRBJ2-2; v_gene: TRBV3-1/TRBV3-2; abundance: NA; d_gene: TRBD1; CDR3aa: CASSPPGTGYTGELFF; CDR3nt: TGTGCCAGCAGCCCCCCGGGGACAGGGTACACCGGGGAGCTGTTTTTT